This T cell receptor (beta chain) was sequenced in a study of T cell repertoires in cytomegalovirus infection. Trimming took 2 bases from V and 4 from J, leaving 11 bases between them. CDR3 length equals 14 residues. From germline, CDR1 is LNHNV and CDR2 YYDKDF (reference sequence). TCRdb recomputed calls from the reads with MiXCR, one row per CDR3 protein. Of some 700,000 distinct CDR3 sequences listed, about 40% were seen once; the top ten hold under 3.5%. The gene calls are TRBV15 and TRBJ1-1; no clear D gene. The receptor comes from a human donor in good health (CMV status not recorded). Some clones in this sample may be carry-over from other donors' samples. What was sequenced was PBMCs. CDR3 residues: CATSRPGSGTEAFF. The CDR3 DNA is TGTGCCACCAGCAGACCCGGTTCGGGCACTGAAGCTTTCTTT.